These T cell receptor beta chains were read from a single sample in a study of T cell responses to AZD1222 COVID-19 vaccine. The table came from immunoSEQ multiplex PCR; TCRdb's copy has only in-frame clones and leaves some out. The table lists approximately 180,000 clones, 85% to 95% of them singletons. The sequencing used peripheral blood, collected 28 days after the second dose of the MenACWY control vaccine. These receptors were taken from an adult who received the MenACWY meningococcal vaccine as a control. Each CDR3 is given with its conserved first and last residue.

v_gene,j_gene,CDR3aa
TRBV3-1/TRBV3-2,TRBJ1-3,CASSSDSTGNTIYF
TRBV6-5,TRBJ2-2,CASRGLGTGELFF
TRBV14,TRBJ1-4,CASSHRTTGYLTNEKLFF
TRBV6-6,TRBJ1-4,CASTGDEKLFF
TRBV5-1,TRBJ2-3,CASSAGGSSTDTQYF
TRBV2,TRBJ1-6,CASSDSGTLNSPLHF
TRBV18,TRBJ1-3,CASSRGQGGGNTIYF
TRBV7-9,TRBJ1-3,CASSLSTGGNTIYF
TRBV19,TRBJ1-2,CASSIDHRDYGYTF
TRBV27,TRBJ1-2,CASLLGDTYTF
TRBV21-1,TRBJ1-1,CASSKASGTNIPNTEAFF
TRBV5-1,TRBJ2-5,CASSLYPGGRETQYF
TRBV19,TRBJ1-3,CASRTGASGNTIYF
TRBV3-1/TRBV3-2,TRBJ1-2,CASSQDKRTDNYGYTF
TRBV24-1,TRBJ1-2,CATSDFSSNYGYTF
TRBV20-1,TRBJ2-7,CSAGRYEQYF
TRBV10-3,TRBJ2-3,CAISERGDPGADTQYF
TRBV28,TRBJ2-7,CASRGVGRTASNEQYF
TRBV15,TRBJ2-2,CATSAIAGGAGELFF
TRBV12-3/TRBV12-4,TRBJ2-1,CASSLTLRGEQFF
TRBV19,TRBJ1-5,CASSIGQAWYMTQHF
TRBV3-1/TRBV3-2,TRBJ1-5,CASSQGTGSNQPQHF
TRBV7-9,TRBJ2-1,CASSLTSWEEFF
TRBV5-1,TRBJ1-2,CASSFDSGYGYTF
TRBV6-5,TRBJ2-7,CASRTFRSSYEQYF
TRBV4-1,TRBJ2-4,CASSQGERAKNIQYF
TRBV7-2,TRBJ2-3,CASSLAGGRADTQYF
TRBV7-8,TRBJ2-5,CASIPGRQETQYF
TRBV19,TRBJ1-5,CASSIVRQGNQPQHF
TRBV6-2/TRBV6-3,TRBJ1-5,CASSRTAQPQHF
TRBV7-2,TRBJ2-3,CASSPGLAGVDTQYF
TRBV5-5,TRBJ2-3,CASSPQRPVTDTQYF
TRBV6-6,TRBJ1-1,CASSYGQNTEAFF